The 5 T cell receptor beta chains in this list originate from one sample, sequenced in a study of high-grade serous ovarian cancer treatment subgroups. Tumor samples were obtained before definitive surgery or chemotherapy. Here immunoSEQ multiplex PCR was the method, and the copy in TCRdb shows in-frame clones only, minus some. The data hold about 6,800 clones, with about three quarters observed a single time. The sample was tumor tissue. Every receptor here comes from a human donor with high-grade serous ovarian cancer.

The chain links TRBV15 to TRBJ1-1; TRBD1 might be the D (6 bases). Trimming shortened V by 1 base and J by 7 bases, and 19 bases separated the two germline ends. The CDR3 length is 16 residues. CDR1 is LNHNV, CDR2 YYDKDF, per germline (reference sequence). CDR3 nucleotide sequence: TGTGCCACCAGCAGAGTCCACGGGACACCGGGAATTGAAGCTTTCTTT. Amino acids: CATSRVHGTPGIEAFF.

This clone appeared a single time. The chain carries TRBV10-3 and TRBJ2-5, with unresolved D. The germline V and J ends were trimmed by 6 bases and 2 bases, with 10 bases remaining between them. CDR3 length: 13 residues. CDR1 ENHRY and CDR2 SYGVKD come from the germline V gene. The CDR3 region has the DNA TGTGCCATCAGGCCGACTGAACAAGAGACCCAGTACTTC. It is translated as CAIRPTEQETQYF.

The chain joins TRBV7-3 to TRBJ2-3; D perhaps matches TRBD2 (6 bases). V lost 4 bases and J lost 3, with 23 bases in between. The CDR3 runs 18 residues. The germline V gene encodes CDR1 SGHTA and CDR2 FQGTGA. The CDR3 bases are TGTGCCAGCAGCTCCGGGGAGGTTTTAGGGGTCGGAACAGATACGCAGTATTTT. Encoded protein: CASSSGEVLGVGTDTQYF.

CDR3 amino acids: CASAQGAGEKLFF. CDR3 bases: TGTGCCAGCGCACAGGGGGCCGGTGAAAAACTGTTTTTT. The rearrangement links TRBV27 to TRBJ1-4; 9 bases are shared with TRBD1. The CDR3 consists of 13 residues. From germline, CDR1 is MNHEY and CDR2 SMNVEV (reference sequence). J gave up 7 bases and V 8 bases, and 5 bases lay outside the gene matches.

The chain is built from TRBV13 and TRBJ2-3; D ambiguous. CDR1 and CDR2 from the germline V gene are PRHDT and FYEKMQ (reference sequence). This CDR3 spans 15 amino acids. Trimming took off 5 bases at V and 0 bases at J, with 12 bases between the two ends. The CDR3 sequence: CASSRTGASTDTQYF. The CDR3 DNA is TGTGCCAGCAGCCGGACGGGTGCTAGCACAGATACGCAGTATTTT.